The 25 T cell receptor beta chains below were found in one sample sequenced in a study of OX40 agonist ivuxolimab in advanced cancers. Using immunoSEQ multiplex PCR, the repertoire was profiled, and TCRdb retains in-frame clones only, with some absent. The repertoire has tens of thousands of clones, about 93% of them found once; the top ten carry 15% to 19%. The sample here was CD4+ or CD8+ T cells sorted from blood, taken in a trial of the OX40 agonist ivuxolimab. Receptors originate from an adult with an advanced solid tumor such as melanoma, head and neck, liver or kidney cancer.

The V gene is TRBV19, the J gene TRBJ2-7, with TRBD1 identical over 9 bases. This CDR3 spans 16 amino acids. CDR1 is LNHDA, CDR2 SQIVND, per germline (reference sequence). Trimming at V came to 3 bases and at J to 2 bases, leaving 8 bases not matched to a gene. Here the CDR3 reads CASSMDWGTGPYEQYF. The CDR3 DNA reads as TGTGCCAGTAGTATGGATTGGGGGACAGGGCCCTACGAGCAGTACTTC.

The chain has TRBV11-2 and TRBJ2-5; the match to TRBD2 covers 7 bases. CDR1 is SGHAT, CDR2 FQNNGV, per germline. With 5 bases clipped from V and 5 bases from J, the junction kept 11 bases outside the gene matches. This CDR3 is built from 15 residues. The CDR3 DNA reads as TGTGCCAGCAGCGACCCTGGGGGGGGATGGGAGACCCAGTACTTC. Translation: CASSDPGGGWETQYF.

The CDR3: CASSLNWGIVEQFF. CDR3 in DNA: TGTGCCAGCAGCTTGAATTGGGGGATTGTTGAGCAGTTCTTC. The chain links TRBV5-6 to TRBJ2-1; D could derive from TRBD1 or TRBD2 (5 bases each). Trimming removed 1 base from V and 9 bases from J, with 14 bases in between. The CDR3 has 14 residues. From germline, CDR1 is SGHDT and CDR2 YYEEEE. The complete variable domain, with remaining parts taken from reference TRBV5-6 and TRBJ2-1, reads DAGVTQSPTHLIKTRGQQVTLRCSPKSGHDTVSWYQQALGQGPQFIFQYYEEEERQRGNFPDRFSGHQFPNYSSELNVNALLLGDSALYLCASSLNWGIVEQFFGPGTRLTVL.

The chain is built from TRBV19 and TRBJ2-1; D not certain. Trimming removed 3 bases at V and 2 bases at J, with 8 bases between. Germline V CDR1 and CDR2: LNHDA, SQIVND (reference sequence). The CDR3 contains 14 residues. The CDR3 loop is CASSIGGPYNEQFF. The CDR3 DNA sequence: TGTGCCAGTAGTATTGGTGGACCCTACAATGAGCAGTTCTTC.

This clone was seen only a few times. The chain is built from TRBV27 and TRBJ1-1; 7 bases are shared with TRBD1. The V gene end was trimmed by 5 bases and the J gene end by 0 bases; junction bases not matched to a gene: 3. This CDR3 comprises 14 residues. Germline loops: CDR1 MNHEY, CDR2 SMNVEV (reference sequence). The CDR3: CASSPGTVNTEAFF. CDR3 DNA sequence: TGTGCCAGCAGTCCGGGGACAGTGAACACTGAAGCTTTCTTT.

The V and J genes are TRBV5-1 and TRBJ2-3; 12 bases line up with TRBD1. The V gene end was trimmed by 0 bases and the J gene end by 5 bases; junction bases not matched to a gene: 10. There are 18 residues in the CDR3. Germline CDR1 SGHRS, CDR2 YFSETQ. The CDR3: CASSLDLPGQGAGDTQYF. As DNA, the CDR3 is TGCGCCAGCAGCTTGGACCTACCGGGACAGGGGGCGGGAGATACGCAGTATTTT.

The chain links TRBV5-5 to TRBJ2-1, with TRBD2 matching 7 bases. The junction had 10 bases not matched to a gene; V was cut back by 0 bases and J by 7 bases. CDR1 and CDR2 (germline): SGHKS, YYEKEE (reference sequence). CDR3 length equals 16 residues. CDR3 sequence reads: CASSLVPAGSGNEQFF. In DNA form, the CDR3 reads TGTGCCAGCAGCTTGGTACCAGCGGGATCGGGTAATGAGCAGTTCTTC.

This chain connects TRBV30 to TRBJ1-1; D gene uncertain. CDR1 is GTSNPN, CDR2 SVGIG, per germline (reference sequence). Trimming cost V 6 bases and J 4 bases, with 9 bases left between them. The CDR3 has 11 amino acids. CDR3 nucleotides: TGTGCCTGCCTATCGGGCACTGAAGCTTTCTTT. Protein: CACLSGTEAFF.

Details on this clone: An end of the junction does not agree with germline; a read error may underlie this. The genes are TRBV5-4 and TRBJ2-7; 9 bases align to TRBD1. CDR1 and CDR2 from the germline V gene are SGHNT and YYREEE (reference sequence). The CDR3 sequence is 13 residues long. CDR3 in amino acids: CTSSLGQGYEQYF. The CDR3 coding sequence is TGTACCAGCAGCTTGGGACAGGGCTACGAGCAGTACTTC. Full variable domain (missing parts from reference TRBV5-4 and TRBJ2-7): ETGVTQSPTHLIKTRGQQVTLRCSSQSGHNTVSWYQQALGQGPQFIFQYYREEENGRGNFPPRFSGLQFPNYSSELNVNALELDDSALYLCTSSLGQGYEQYFGPGTRLTVT.

The V gene is TRBV7-9, the J gene TRBJ1-2; 11 bases match TRBD1. The CDR3 extends over 15 amino acids. Germline V gene sequence: CDR1 SEHNR, CDR2 FQNEAQ (reference sequence). The V segment lost 5 bases and the J segment 4 bases; nucleotides outside the gene matches: 6. The CDR3 is CASSLGTGGGYGYTF. The CDR3 nucleotides read TGTGCCAGCAGCCTCGGGACAGGGGGAGGCTATGGCTACACCTTC.

V is TRBV4-3 and J is TRBJ1-6, with D uncertain. The germline V gene encodes CDR1 LGHNA and CDR2 YSLEER. CDR3 size: 16 residues. V was pared by 0 bases and J by 8 bases, with 14 bases between. CDR3 sequence: CASSQDPGSVDSPLHF. The CDR3 bases are TGCGCCAGCAGCCAAGATCCCGGCTCTGTGGATTCACCCCTCCACTTT.

Only a few counts were recorded for this clone. The CDR3 sequence is CASSQDSWRVTNYGYTF. CDR3 nucleotides: TGCGCCAGCAGCCAAGATAGTTGGAGGGTGACTAACTATGGCTACACCTTC. This chain joins TRBV4-3 and TRBJ1-2, with no clear D. Germline V CDR1 and CDR2: LGHNA, YSLEER. Deletions cut 0 bases from V and 0 bases from J, with 14 bases between. This CDR3 is built from 17 residues.

The CDR3 nucleotides are TGTGCCAGTAGCCTGGGGACTAGCGGGGGGACCCAGTACTTC. This gives the protein CASSLGTSGGTQYF. The V and J genes are TRBV19 and TRBJ2-5; 14 bases match TRBD2. J lost 7 bases, V lost 6 bases, and 4 bases had no gene match. The CDR3 contains 14 residues. Germline CDR1 reads LNHDA; CDR2 reads SQIVND (reference sequence).

This chain links TRBV7-9 with TRBJ2-1, with 8 bases lining up with TRBD2. Per germline, CDR1 SEHNR and CDR2 FQNEAQ (reference sequence). The CDR3 has 18 residues. With V trimmed by 5 bases and J by 5 bases, 17 bases remained unmatched. This CDR3 reads CASSLYSPGGHWNNEQFF. The CDR3 nucleotides are TGTGCCAGCAGCCTATACAGTCCGGGGGGGCACTGGAACAATGAGCAGTTCTTC.

This clone has a single count. V and J are TRBV5-1 and TRBJ2-7; D unresolved. Germline-derived CDR1 and CDR2 are SGHRS and YFSETQ. V was pared by 0 bases and J by 3 bases, with 7 bases between. This CDR3 has 13 residues. CDR3: CASSLGRVYEQYF. The CDR3 DNA follows: TGCGCCAGCAGCTTGGGACGGGTCTACGAGCAGTACTTC.

This chain connects TRBV4-1 to TRBJ2-1; 11 nucleotides match TRBD1. Germline assignment: CDR1 MGHRA and CDR2 YSYEKL. Losses at the gene ends were 1 base for V and 6 bases for J; bases not matched to a gene: 5. This CDR3 has 16 amino acids. CDR3: CASSQVRDRGSNEQFF. In nucleotides, the CDR3 is TGCGCCAGCAGCCAAGTCCGGGACAGGGGGTCCAATGAGCAGTTCTTC.

This clone was recorded once. This chain connects TRBV19 to TRBJ2-5; D gene unclear. The CDR3 runs 13 residues. Germline V gives CDR1 LNHDA, CDR2 SQIVND (reference sequence). Trimming took 2 bases from V and 5 from J, leaving 9 bases between them. The CDR3 DNA reads TGTGCCAGTAGTATAAGTGGGTGGGAGACCCAGTACTTC. Translation: CASSISGWETQYF.

CDR3 sequence (DNA): TGTGCCAGCAGCATATGGACTAACCAAGAGACCCAGTACTTC. This sequence encodes CASSIWTNQETQYF. The chain uses TRBV7-2 and TRBJ2-5; the D gene is possibly TRBD2 (6 bases). Germline assignment: CDR1 SGHTA and CDR2 FQGNSA. The CDR3 loop spans 14 amino acids. V lost 5 bases to trimming and J lost 0 bases, with 10 bases between them.

A word on this clone: The junction and the germline gene differ at one end; a read error may be behind it. Other DNA sequences within the sample encode an identical CDR3. The chain employs TRBV7-2 and TRBJ1-6; a weak D match, TRBD1 (5 bases). Germline CDR1 and CDR2: SGHTA and FQGNSA. The CDR3 runs 13 residues. The CDR3 DNA is TGTGCCAGCAGCACCAGGGATAATTCACCCCTTCACTTT. Translating it yields CASSTRDNSPLHF.

The genes are TRBV30 and TRBJ2-1; D call uncertain. CDR1 is GTSNPN and CDR2 is SVGIG in the germline V gene (reference sequence). Trimming pared 5 bases from V and 6 bases from J, leaving 11 bases between. CDR3 length: 12 residues. For the CDR3, the DNA is TGTGCCTGGCAAGGGCCGGGCAATGAGCAGTTCTTC. This translates into CAWQGPGNEQFF. The full variable domain, with the rest looked up from reference TRBV30 and TRBJ2-1, is SQTIHQWPATLVQPVGSPLSLECTVEGTSNPNLYWYRQAAGRGLQLLFYSVGIGQISSEVPQNLSASRPQDRQFILSSKKLLLSDSGFYLCAWQGPGNEQFFGPGTRLTVL.

The rearrangement joins TRBV7-6 to TRBJ2-3, with D unclear. V was clipped by 4 bases and J by 0 bases, with 5 bases between them. The CDR3 extends over 13 amino acids. CDR1 SGHVS and CDR2 FNYEAQ come from the germline V gene. The CDR3 reads CASSSDSTDTQYF. Here the CDR3 DNA reads TGTGCCAGCAGCTCGGACAGCACAGATACGCAGTATTTT.

This sequence joins TRBV7-7 and TRBJ2-6; D is unresolved. Looked up from germline, CDR1 is SSHAT and CDR2 is FNYEAQ (reference sequence). The CDR3 consists of 15 residues. V gave up 5 bases and J gave up 2 bases, with 10 bases separating them. DNA for the CDR3: TGTGCCAGCAGCACTTATGGGGCTGGGGCCAACGTCCTGACTTTC. This gives the protein CASSTYGAGANVLTF.

As concerns this clone: This specimen includes other DNA sequences encoding the same CDR3. The gene calls are TRBV4-1 and TRBJ2-2; D uncertain. The germline CDR1 and CDR2 sequences are MGHRA and YSYEKL. Trimming removed 0 bases at V and 0 bases at J, with 8 bases between. The CDR3 sequence is 16 residues long. CDR3 amino acids: CASSQDRFANTGELFF. Here the CDR3 DNA reads TGCGCCAGCAGCCAAGACCGGTTCGCGAACACCGGGGAGCTGTTTTTT.

This clone has only one observation. The CDR3 loop is CASRPRGHQETQYF. The CDR3 bases are TGTGCCAGCAGGCCACGCGGGCACCAAGAGACCCAGTACTTC. The V gene is TRBV13, the J gene TRBJ2-5; D is possibly TRBD2 (5 bases). Germline-derived CDR1 and CDR2 are PRHDT and FYEKMQ (reference sequence). The CDR3 extends over 14 amino acids. V was trimmed by 6 bases and J by 0 bases, leaving 11 bases between them. The full variable domain, its missing parts supplied by reference TRBV13 and TRBJ2-5, is AAGVIQSPRHLIKEKRETATLKCYPIPRHDTVYWYQQGPGQDPQFLISFYEKMQSDKGSIPDRFSAQQFSDYHSELNMSSLELGDSALYFCASRPRGHQETQYFGPGTRLLVL.

This chain uses TRBV9 with TRBJ1-1; weak D call: TRBD1 (6 bases). CDR1 SGDLS and CDR2 YYNGEE come from the germline V gene. This CDR3 is built from 20 residues. Trimming pared 2 bases from V and 7 bases from J, leaving 33 bases between. CDR3 sequence (DNA): TGTGCCAGCAGCGTGGGGAACGGTGGGAGGGGGGCCTTGGGTCCCCTTGAAGCTTTCTTT. Translating it yields CASSVGNGGRGALGPLEAFF.